What follows are 7 T cell receptor beta chains derived from one specimen sequenced in a study of chemoradiotherapy in HPV16-positive cancers (dated by TCRdb to between 2022 and 2023). The library was prepared using the immunoSEQ multiplex PCR assay. The source is immuneACCESS, and TCRdb retained only in-frame sequences with V and J called. Part of the clones is not carried over; for the studies checked, unresolved V genes explain less than half of this, and the remainder is unexplained. The sample includes 30,000 to 35,000 clones, with roughly nine tenths observed a single time. Of the sample, 3.1% falls within the top ten clones. This material consisted of blood, taken from a patient who underwent chemoradiotherapy. The receptors stem from a human donor with HPV-associated anogenital cancer.

This chain uses TRBV4-3 with TRBJ1-3, with a possible D match to TRBD1 (5 bases). The CDR3 extends over 17 amino acids. CDR1 and CDR2 (germline): LGHNA, YSLEER. Trimming pared 0 bases from V and 2 bases from J, leaving 14 bases between. DNA of the CDR3: TGCGCCAGCAGCCAAGACCCAGGGCCGGGGGCTGGAAACACCATATATTTT. This codes for CASSQDPGPGAGNTIYF.

The chain is built from TRBV19 and TRBJ2-1; D ambiguous. The V gene's germline CDR1 is LNHDA and CDR2 SQIVND (reference sequence). The CDR3 totals 15 residues. The V and J ends lost 6 bases and 5 bases respectively, with 17 bases between them. CDR3 DNA sequence: TGTGCCAGTAGGACCACTGGAAGTCTGAACAATGAGCAGTTCTTC. As protein: CASRTTGSLNNEQFF.

The gene calls are TRBV6-5 and TRBJ1-1, with D tentatively TRBD1 (5 bases). V was pared by 6 bases and J by 4 bases, with 15 bases between. There are 14 residues in the CDR3. Germline CDR1 and CDR2: MNHEY and SVGAGI. CDR3 amino acids: CASRPTRGATEAFF. As DNA, the CDR3 is TGTGCCAGCAGACCCACGCGAGGGGCCACTGAAGCTTTCTTT.

The V and J genes are TRBV7-8 and TRBJ2-5; 7 bases are a match to TRBD1. After removal of 5 bases from V and 2 bases from J, the junction contained 14 bases not matched to a gene. CDR1 is SGHVS, CDR2 FQNEAQ, per germline. This CDR3 contains 17 residues. The CDR3 protein is CASSGRGLGQYQETQYF. The CDR3 DNA follows: TGTGCCAGCAGCGGTAGGGGGTTGGGACAGTATCAAGAGACCCAGTACTTC.

This clone was picked up one time. The genes are TRBV6-5 and TRBJ2-3; a possible D gene is TRBD1 (6 bases). V lost 3 bases, J lost 3 bases, and 10 bases lay in between. The CDR3 is made up of 14 amino acids. Germline CDR1 and CDR2: MNHEY and SVGAGI. The CDR3 region has the DNA TGTGCCAGCAGTTATCGGACAGCAACAGATACGCAGTATTTT. Protein product: CASSYRTATDTQYF.

The CDR3 coding sequence is TGTGCCAGCAGCTTAGAAGGGGACACTGAAGCTTTCTTT. This sequence encodes CASSLEGDTEAFF. This rearrangement joins TRBV7-3 to TRBJ1-1; D is possibly TRBD1 (5 bases). The CDR3 covers 13 residues. Germline assignment: CDR1 SGHTA and CDR2 FQGTGA. V dropped 2 bases and J dropped 3 bases, with 7 bases sitting between them.

This clone was seen only a few times. The CDR3 is CASSPSPGTPDTQYF. The DNA of the CDR3 is TGCGCCAGCAGCCCGTCACCAGGGACTCCAGATACGCAGTATTTT. This sequence joins TRBV4-3 and TRBJ2-3; D may be TRBD2 (6 bases). Trimming removed 4 bases from V and 4 bases from J, with 15 bases in between. The CDR3 sequence is 15 residues long. Looked up from germline, CDR1 is LGHNA and CDR2 is YSLEER.